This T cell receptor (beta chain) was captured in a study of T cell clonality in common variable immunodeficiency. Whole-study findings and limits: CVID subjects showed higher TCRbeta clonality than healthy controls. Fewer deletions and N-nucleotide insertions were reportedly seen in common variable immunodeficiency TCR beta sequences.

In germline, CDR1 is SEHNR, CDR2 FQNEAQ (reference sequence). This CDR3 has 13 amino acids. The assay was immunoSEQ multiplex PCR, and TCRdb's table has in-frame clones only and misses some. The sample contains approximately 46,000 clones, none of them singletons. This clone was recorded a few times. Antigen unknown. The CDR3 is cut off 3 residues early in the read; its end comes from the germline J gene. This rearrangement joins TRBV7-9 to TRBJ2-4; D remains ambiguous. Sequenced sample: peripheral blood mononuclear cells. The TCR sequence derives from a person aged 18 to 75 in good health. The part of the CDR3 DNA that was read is TGTGCCAGCAGCTTAGAGGGTGGCTATGGT. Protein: CASSLEGGYG. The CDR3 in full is CASSLEGGYGQYF.